The entry that follows covers one T cell receptor beta chain sequence. The assay was immunoSEQ multiplex PCR, and TCRdb's table has in-frame clones only and misses some. The table shows 25,000 to 30,000 clones, with around 87% occurring only once. The CDR3 contains 13 residues. CDR1 and CDR2 from the germline V gene are MNHEY and SVGAGI. The V and J ends lost 7 bases and 3 bases respectively, with 13 bases between them. The sample originates from a study of blood T cell repertoires in COVID-19. This receptor was identified in a human donor in a cohort sampled during active COVID-19. The sequencing input was peripheral blood. The chain links TRBV6-5 to TRBJ2-7; D perhaps matches TRBD2 (6 bases). The CDR3, as DNA: TGTGCCAGCACGGGGGTTTGGGTCTACGAGCAGTACTTC. It codes for CASTGVWVYEQYF.